In this sample, the clone carrying this T cell receptor beta chain turned up once. Assay used: immunoSEQ multiplex PCR; TCRdb lists only in-frame clones, some missing. The table has hundreds of thousands of clones, 80% to 90% seen once. The source of the sample is a study of shared T cell receptors in the human thymus. Trimming left V 7 bases short and J 0 bases short, with 9 bases between. From germline, CDR1 is SNHLY and CDR2 FYNNEI. The CDR3 loop spans 14 amino acids. These data were likewise used in another study, on human thymus T cells. Turning to that study: Thymic resections from corrective heart surgery supplied the tissue. Related work found strong thymic repertoire overlap between unrelated individuals.

The chain is built from TRBV2 and TRBJ2-2; weak D call: TRBD2 (5 bases). The sample consisted of thymocytes. This TCR was recovered from a boy less than two years old with a congenital heart defect. CDR3 bases: TGTGCCAGCAACGCGGACTCGAACACCGGGGAGCTGTTTTTT. It yields the protein CASNADSNTGELFF.